This passage covers 32 T cell receptor beta chains from one sample sequenced in a study of CD8 T cells in Susac syndrome. After extraction with the RNeasy kit, about 0.45 to 1 ug of the RNA was reverse transcribed using random hexamers. TCRdb ran MiXCR on the immunoSEQ multiplex PCR reads and lists one entry per CDR3 protein. The table includes about 300,000 distinct CDR3 sequences, about 90% detected once. Sequencing input: CD4+ T cells from PBMCs. These receptors originate from a human donor with multiple sclerosis.

This chain joins TRBV9 and TRBJ1-6, with D perhaps TRBD1 (6 bases). The CDR3 covers 15 residues. From germline, CDR1 is SGDLS and CDR2 YYNGEE. Trimming left V 6 bases short and J 3 bases short, with 13 bases between. CDR3 DNA: TGTGCCAGCACCTCCGGAGGGGGCTATAATTCACCCCTCCACTTT. Its translation: CASTSGGGYNSPLHF.

This clonotype appeared once. This chain links TRBV19 with TRBJ2-5, with unresolved D. CDR3 length: 14 residues. Between the trimmed V and J ends, which lost 7 bases and 4 bases, there was a span of 16 bases. CDR1 LNHDA and CDR2 SQIVND come from the germline V gene (reference sequence). CDR3 in amino acids: CASTGTAAGETQYF. CDR3 nucleotides: TGTGCCAGTACCGGAACGGCGGCTGGAGAGACCCAGTACTTC.

The rearrangement links TRBV4-1 to TRBJ2-1, with 8 bases identical to TRBD2. This CDR3 spans 15 amino acids. Unmatched junction bases numbered 3, after V lost 2 bases and J lost 3 bases. Looked up from germline, CDR1 is MGHRA and CDR2 is YSYEKL. The CDR3 spells CASSQQRESYNEQFF. CDR3 coding DNA: TGCGCCAGCAGCCAACAGCGGGAGAGCTACAATGAGCAGTTCTTC.

The gene calls are TRBV25-1 and TRBJ2-5; 10 bases align to TRBD2. Unmatched junction bases numbered 10, after V lost 7 bases and J lost 5 bases. The CDR3 contains 15 residues. Germline V gene data show CDR1 as MGHDK and CDR2 as SYGVNS. Here the CDR3 reads CASTGVLAGAETQYF. DNA for the CDR3: TGTGCCAGCACGGGGGTGCTAGCGGGAGCCGAGACCCAGTACTTC.

This clonotype was seen a single time. This chain joins TRBV7-9 and TRBJ2-3; TRBD2 is a possible D gene (5 bases). The germline CDR1 and CDR2 sequences are SEHNR and FQNEAQ (reference sequence). This CDR3 is 14 amino acids long. V lost 1 base and J lost 3, with 8 bases in between. CDR3 sequence reads: CASSLVGVTDTQYF. The CDR3 bases are TGTGCCAGCAGCTTAGTCGGGGTAACAGATACGCAGTATTTT.

The chain uses TRBV6-5 and TRBJ2-1; 10 nucleotides align to TRBD2. Germline loops: CDR1 MNHEY, CDR2 SVGAGI. The CDR3 contains 14 residues. Germline trimming cut 6 bases from V and 4 bases from J; bases unmatched to any gene: 3. CDR3 in amino acids: CASSQLAGYNEQFF. The CDR3 DNA follows: TGTGCCAGCAGCCAACTAGCGGGATACAATGAGCAGTTCTTC.

V is TRBV6-5 and J is TRBJ2-3; D unclear. This CDR3 spans 13 amino acids. V shed 6 bases and J shed 4 bases, with 11 bases lying between them. Per germline, CDR1 MNHEY and CDR2 SVGAGI. The CDR3 DNA follows: TGTGCCAGCAGGGGCCTTACTGCAGATACGCAGTATTTT. Translating it yields CASRGLTADTQYF.

The chain carries TRBV19 and TRBJ1-6; D call uncertain. Trimming removed 3 bases at V and 6 bases at J, with 18 bases between. Germline V gene data show CDR1 as LNHDA and CDR2 as SQIVND (reference sequence). The CDR3 consists of 17 residues. The CDR3 loop reads CASSIRSTPGSNSPLHF. The CDR3 coding sequence is TGTGCCAGTAGTATCAGGAGTACCCCGGGCTCTAATTCACCCCTCCACTTT.

Comment on this clonotype: The junction and the germline gene differ at one end; a read error may be behind it. This sequence joins TRBV6-4 and TRBJ2-3; D remains unclear. Germline V gives CDR1 MRHNA, CDR2 SNTAGT. The CDR3 is made up of 9 amino acids. The CDR3 nucleotides are TGTGCCAGCAGGAGGACCCAAAAATTT. Translated: CASRRTQKF.

Here the CDR3 reads CASSENSWTSPLHF. In DNA form, the CDR3 reads TGTGCCAGCAGTGAGAACAGTTGGACATCACCCCTCCACTTT. The chain couples TRBV27 to TRBJ1-6; maybe TRBD1 (5 bases). The germline V gene has CDR1 MNHEY and CDR2 SMNVEV (reference sequence). This CDR3 comprises 14 residues. V was shortened by 5 bases and J by 10 bases, with 15 bases between the two germline ends.

V is TRBV3-1 and J is TRBJ1-3; D gene unclear. The CDR3 is made up of 13 amino acids. CDR1 and CDR2 from the germline V gene are LGHDT and YNNKEL (reference sequence). V shed 1 base and J shed 2 bases, with 3 bases lying between them. The CDR3 loop reads CASSQVAGNTIYF. The CDR3 region has the DNA TGTGCCAGCAGCCAAGTGGCTGGAAACACCATATATTTT. Looking up the rest from reference TRBV3-1 and TRBJ1-3 gives the full variable domain: DTAVSQTPKYLVTQMGNDKSIKCEQNLGHDTMYWYKQDSKKFLKIMFSYNNKELIINETVPNRFSPKSPDKAHLNLHINSLELGDSAVYFCASSQVAGNTIYFGEGSWLTVV.

This clonotype was found a few times. This chain connects TRBV12-3 or TRBV12-4 to TRBJ2-1, with 11 bases aligning to TRBD2. CDR3 size: 16 residues. Germline trimming cut 3 bases from V and 5 bases from J; bases unmatched to any gene: 6. The CDR3 protein is CASSFGLAGGDNEQFF. The CDR3 DNA is TGTGCCAGCAGTTTCGGGTTAGCGGGAGGGGACAATGAGCAGTTCTTC.

The chain uses TRBV6-1 and TRBJ2-4; D unclear. The germline V gene encodes CDR1 MNHNS and CDR2 SASEGT. The CDR3 has 16 residues. Trimming took off 6 bases at V and 0 bases at J, with 15 bases between the two ends. The CDR3 coding sequence is TGTGCCAGCAGCCCGGAAATGACGCTAGCCAAAAACATTCAGTACTTC. It specifies CASSPEMTLAKNIQYF.

V usage is TRBV18 and J usage is TRBJ1-1; unclear D gene. Trimming took 2 bases from V and 3 from J, leaving 7 bases between them. From germline, CDR1 is KGHSH and CDR2 LQKENI. This CDR3 region has 13 residues. The CDR3 DNA is TGTGCCAGCTCACCATTCGGGGACACTGAAGCTTTCTTT. It translates to CASSPFGDTEAFF.

V and J are TRBV3-1 and TRBJ2-5; TRBD2 matches 9 bases. Losses at the gene ends were 4 bases for V and 5 bases for J; bases not matched to a gene: 5. CDR3 length: 14 residues. Per the germline V gene, CDR1 is LGHDT and CDR2 is YNNKEL (reference sequence). CDR3 bases: TGTGCCAGCAGCCGGGCGGGAGGGGCTGAGACCCAGTACTTC. Protein: CASSRAGGAETQYF.

The chain carries TRBV27 and TRBJ1-1; D gene unclear. The CDR3 is 16 residues long. V gave up 5 bases and J gave up 0 bases, with 16 bases separating them. CDR1 and CDR2 from the germline V gene are MNHEY and SMNVEV (reference sequence). CDR3 bases: TGTGCCAGCAGTCCCCGTCCGTCCCCTATGAACACTGAAGCTTTCTTT. Translation: CASSPRPSPMNTEAFF.

The J gene is TRBJ2-3, the V gene TRBV29-1; maybe TRBD1 (5 bases). The length of the CDR3 is 15 residues. Trimming left V 0 bases short and J 6 bases short, with 16 bases between. The germline gives CDR1 SQVTM, CDR2 ANQGSEA. CDR3 amino acids: CSVEEGLTETDTQYF. DNA of the CDR3: TGCAGCGTTGAAGAGGGGCTGACGGAGACGGATACGCAGTATTTT.

The V gene is TRBV20-1, the J gene TRBJ2-1; no firm D call. Trimming took off 6 bases at V and 6 bases at J, with 18 bases between the two ends. CDR1 DFQATT and CDR2 SNEGSKA come from the germline V gene (reference sequence). The CDR3 has 14 residues. The CDR3, as DNA: TGCAGTGCCGATGTGCCCCTGGGAACCAATGAGCAGTTCTTC. It specifies CSADVPLGTNEQFF.

The chain recombines TRBV19 with TRBJ2-5; D may be TRBD1 (5 bases). CDR3 length: 13 residues. The germline V gene encodes CDR1 LNHDA and CDR2 SQIVND (reference sequence). V lost 3 bases to trimming and J lost 4 bases, with 9 bases between them. CDR3 region: CASSIQDRETQYF. CDR3 sequence (DNA): TGTGCCAGTAGTATCCAAGACAGAGAGACCCAGTACTTC.

This clonotype has more than one count but fewer than ten. The rearrangement joins TRBV12-3 or TRBV12-4 to TRBJ2-2; 10 bases agree with TRBD2. The trim removed 4 bases at V and 4 bases at J, leaving 3 bases unmatched. The CDR3 is made up of 15 amino acids. The CDR3 bases are TGTGCCAGCAGTTCGCTAGCGGGAGTCACCGGGGAGCTGTTTTTT. Translated, it gives CASSSLAGVTGELFF.

This rearrangement joins TRBV15 to TRBJ2-7; D is perhaps TRBD2 (5 bases). The V gene's germline CDR1 is LNHNV and CDR2 YYDKDF (reference sequence). Trimming removed 8 bases from V and 0 bases from J, with 14 bases in between. The CDR3 has 14 residues. Written as DNA, the CDR3 is TGTGCCACCCAGCTGAGGGTGGGCTCCTACGAGCAGTACTTC. It translates to CATQLRVGSYEQYF.

This chain joins TRBV7-2 and TRBJ2-2; the match to TRBD2 covers 9 bases. V was clipped by 1 base and J by 3 bases; unmatched bases: 3. The CDR3 consists of 16 residues. Germline CDR1 and CDR2: SGHTA and FQGNSA. In nucleotides, the CDR3 is TGTGCCAGCAGCTTAGACACTAGCGGGTACACCGGGGAGCTGTTTTTT. It yields the protein CASSLDTSGYTGELFF.

This sequence joins TRBV7-6 and TRBJ2-1; D is unresolved. The germline CDR1 and CDR2 sequences are SGHVS and FNYEAQ. Trimming shortened V by 5 bases and J by 6 bases, and 5 bases separated the two germline ends. The CDR3 runs to 11 residues. CDR3 region: CASSQFNEQFF. CDR3 DNA: TGTGCCAGCAGCCAATTCAATGAGCAGTTCTTC.

V and J are TRBV9 and TRBJ2-7; TRBD1 aligns across 8 bases. This CDR3 spans 14 amino acids. Germline-derived CDR1 and CDR2 are SGDLS and YYNGEE. V lost 4 bases, J lost 2 bases, and 5 bases stayed unmatched. CDR3 sequence reads: CASSTGTGPYEQYF. Written as DNA, the CDR3 is TGTGCCAGCAGCACCGGGACAGGCCCCTACGAGCAGTACTTC.

A single count supports this clonotype. This chain connects TRBV12-3 or TRBV12-4 to TRBJ1-3, with 7 bases lining up with TRBD1. The CDR3 totals 16 residues. J gave up 0 bases and V 3 bases, and 5 bases lay outside the gene matches. The CDR3 is CASSFGTAGSGNTIYF. The CDR3 DNA sequence: TGTGCCAGCAGTTTTGGGACAGCGGGCTCTGGAAACACCATATATTTT.

V is TRBV20-1 and J is TRBJ2-5, with 13 bases fitting TRBD2. Germline lookup yields CDR1 DFQATT and CDR2 SNEGSKA (reference sequence). The CDR3 loop spans 16 amino acids. Losses at the gene ends were 6 bases for V and 7 bases for J; bases not matched to a gene: 14. CDR3 DNA: TGCAGTGCCCAGGGACTAGCGGGAATTCGCCAATCGACCCAGTACTTC. Its protein product is CSAQGLAGIRQSTQYF.

J is TRBJ2-2 and V is TRBV12-3 or TRBV12-4; D unclear. V gave up 3 bases and J gave up 8 bases, with 4 bases separating them. This CDR3 contains 11 residues. The CDR3 is CASSFLGELFF. The CDR3 DNA follows: TGTGCCAGCAGTTTTCTGGGGGAGCTGTTTTTT.

The J gene is TRBJ1-2, the V gene TRBV6-1; D is unresolved. Germline V gene data show CDR1 as MNHNS and CDR2 as SASEGT. The CDR3 is made up of 16 amino acids. The germline V and J ends were trimmed by 5 bases and 0 bases, with 16 bases remaining between them. CDR3 region: CASSRASQYTNYGYTF. CDR3 DNA: TGTGCCAGCAGTCGGGCCAGCCAGTACACTAACTATGGCTACACCTTC.

J is TRBJ2-3 and V is TRBV5-1; 10 bases fit TRBD1. The CDR3 runs 16 residues. CDR1 SGHRS and CDR2 YFSETQ come from the germline V gene. The junction had 7 bases not matched to a gene; V was cut back by 2 bases and J by 4 bases. The CDR3, as DNA: TGCGCCAGCAGCTTACCCCGGACAGGGGGAGCAGATACGCAGTATTTT. Translated: CASSLPRTGGADTQYF.

The chain couples TRBV7-9 to TRBJ1-2, with 8 nucleotides matching TRBD1. V trimming: 1 base; J trimming: 6 bases; junction bases outside the gene matches: 10. The length of the CDR3 is 16 residues. Germline V gives CDR1 SEHNR, CDR2 FQNEAQ (reference sequence). The CDR3 reads CASSLGQDRVADGYTF. The CDR3 nucleotides read TGTGCCAGCAGCTTAGGACAGGACAGGGTGGCAGATGGCTACACCTTC.

The chain is built from TRBV18 and TRBJ1-1; unclear D gene. The CDR3 consists of 14 residues. Germline V gene lookup returns CDR1 KGHSH and CDR2 LQKENI. Trimming removed 10 bases at V and 0 bases at J, with 15 bases between. The CDR3 reads CATRRGGMNTEAFF. The CDR3 DNA sequence: TGTGCCACCCGTCGGGGTGGCATGAACACTGAAGCTTTCTTT. Full variable domain (missing parts from reference TRBV18 and TRBJ1-1): NAGVMQNPRHLVRRRGQEARLRCSPMKGHSHVYWYRQLPEEGLKFMVYLQKENIIDESGMPKERFSAEFPKEGPSILRIQQVVRGDSAAYFCATRRGGMNTEAFFGQGTRLTVV.

The chain carries TRBV20-1 and TRBJ2-7; no clear D gene. From germline, CDR1 is DFQATT and CDR2 SNEGSKA (reference sequence). The ends were cut back, 4 bases at V and 3 bases at J, with 13 bases in the middle. The CDR3 extends over 13 amino acids. The DNA for the CDR3 is TGCAGTGCTACCCCCAATAAAATCTACGAGCAGTACTTC. Protein sequence: CSATPNKIYEQYF.